This TCR beta chain was identified in a study of regulatory T cells in long-lasting Graves disease. CDR3 regions were amplified by Arm-PCR using iRepertoire HTBI primers to build TCR beta libraries. TCRdb reanalysed the multiplex PCR reads using MiXCR and keeps one entry per CDR3 protein. There are 680,000 or so distinct CDR3 sequences in the sample; roughly 15% occur only once, and 15% to 20% lies in the top ten. This clonotype occurred many times. Time point: newly diagnosed GD, antithyroid drugs for less than 3 months. The TCR library was made from RNA that had been extracted from PBMCs in TRIzol. In germline, CDR1 is MNHEY, CDR2 SVGEGT. This CDR3 comprises 13 residues. J gave up 2 bases and V 7 bases, and 3 bases lay outside the gene matches. This sample also belongs to another study, concerning T cells in Graves' hyperthyroidism and ophthalmopathy. This second study says: HTBI primers were employed in a first-round RT-PCR of the TCR CDR3.

The sample was peripheral blood mononuclear cells (PBMCs), taken at new diagnosis, from a patient treated with antithyroid drugs. J is TRBJ2-3 and V is TRBV6-2 or TRBV6-3; TRBD2 agrees at 7 bases. The clonotype comes from a woman aged 30 to 39 with Graves disease. DNA of the CDR3: TGTGCCAGCATGGCGGGAGCCACAGATACGCAGTATTTT. Its translation is CASMAGATDTQYF.